This entry features one T cell receptor beta chain sequence. Its antigen is unidentified. The data belong to a study of OX40 agonist ivuxolimab in advanced cancers. Whole-study results and caveats: The average count of expanded clones was higher among CD8+ T cells than among CD4+.

Method: immunoSEQ multiplex PCR; TCRdb's copy keeps in-frame clones and lacks some. Of 35,000 to 45,000 clones listed, roughly 80% are singletons. Germline assignment: CDR1 MDHEN and CDR2 SYDVKM. V shed 3 bases and J shed 3 bases, with 11 bases lying between them. The CDR3 is made up of 14 amino acids. The sequencing used CD4+ or CD8+ T cells sorted from blood, collected in a trial of the OX40 agonist ivuxolimab. The clonotype was recovered from an adult with an advanced solid tumor such as melanoma, head and neck, liver or kidney cancer. The chain carries TRBV28 and TRBJ1-1, with a possible D match to TRBD1 (5 bases). CDR3 nucleotide sequence: TGTGCCAGCAGTTTCTCGCGACAGCACACTGAAGCTTTCTTT. Residues: CASSFSRQHTEAFF.